This entry features one T cell receptor (beta chain) sequence. This entry comes from a study of blood T cell repertoires in COVID-19. V lost 7 bases, J lost 2 bases, and 5 bases stayed unmatched. This CDR3 region has 13 residues. CDR1 is SGHAT, CDR2 FQDESV, per germline (reference sequence). The repertoire was sequenced with immunoSEQ multiplex PCR; TCRdb's copy has only in-frame clones and lacks some. The profile shows some 190,000 clones, roughly 89% of them singletons. V gene TRBV11-1 combines with J gene TRBJ2-7, with 7 positions matching TRBD2. Sequenced: PBMCs or T cells enriched from blood (not recorded which). This TCR derives from a woman aged 40 to 55 with acute COVID-19. Written as DNA, the CDR3 is TGTGCCAGCACCCAGCGGGGAACCTACGAGCAGTACTTC. This codes for CASTQRGTYEQYF.